This TCR beta chain was identified during a study of response to subunit inactivated influenza vaccine. The CDR3 spans 17 residues. J gave up 0 bases and V 2 bases, and 10 bases lay outside the gene matches. The germline V gene has CDR1 MDHEN and CDR2 SYDVKM. Each CDR3 protein is one row after TCRdb ran MiXCR on the RT-PCR reads. The sample has 500,000 to 550,000 distinct CDR3 sequences, 20% to 25% seen once. This sample was also put to use in a study of T cells expressing NK-cell markers. That study reports: Template switching by 5'RACE with UMIs generated the TCR beta cDNA.

This sample comprised CD4+ T cells sorted from PBMCs, obtained about 13 days after vaccination. This sequence joins TRBV28 and TRBJ2-7; TRBD1 agrees at 7 bases. This TCR came from a man in his fifties or sixties who received an inactivated influenza vaccine. CDR3 protein: CASSLGTGAFGSYEQYF. The CDR3 DNA follows: TGTGCCAGCAGTTTAGGCACAGGGGCATTCGGCTCCTACGAGCAGTACTTC.